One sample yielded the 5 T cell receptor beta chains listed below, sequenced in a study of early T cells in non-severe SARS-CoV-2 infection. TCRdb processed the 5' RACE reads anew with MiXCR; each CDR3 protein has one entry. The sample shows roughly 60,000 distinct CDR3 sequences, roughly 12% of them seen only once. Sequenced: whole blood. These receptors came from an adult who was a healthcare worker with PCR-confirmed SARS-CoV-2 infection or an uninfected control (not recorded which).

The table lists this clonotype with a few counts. Written as DNA, the CDR3 is TGTGCCAGCAGCGTAAGCTATAATTCACCCCTCCACTTT. This sequence encodes CASSVSYNSPLHF. The chain employs TRBV11-3 and TRBJ1-6; no reliable D call. The CDR3 has 13 amino acids. V lost 5 bases and J 3 bases, leaving 5 bases between the germline ends. Germline CDR1 reads SGHNT; CDR2 reads YENEEA.

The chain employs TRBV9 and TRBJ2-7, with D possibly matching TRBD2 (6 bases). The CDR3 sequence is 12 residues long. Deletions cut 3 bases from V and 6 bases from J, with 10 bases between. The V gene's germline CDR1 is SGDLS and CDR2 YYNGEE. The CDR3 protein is CASSDGRGEQYF. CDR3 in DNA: TGTGCCAGCAGCGACGGGCGGGGCGAGCAGTACTTC.

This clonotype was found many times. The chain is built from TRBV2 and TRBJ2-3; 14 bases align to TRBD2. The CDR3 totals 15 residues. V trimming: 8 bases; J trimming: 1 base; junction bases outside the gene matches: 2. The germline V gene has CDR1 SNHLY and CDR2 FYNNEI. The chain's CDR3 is CASGLAGGRTDTQYF. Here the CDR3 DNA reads TGTGCCAGCGGACTAGCGGGGGGACGCACAGATACGCAGTATTTT.

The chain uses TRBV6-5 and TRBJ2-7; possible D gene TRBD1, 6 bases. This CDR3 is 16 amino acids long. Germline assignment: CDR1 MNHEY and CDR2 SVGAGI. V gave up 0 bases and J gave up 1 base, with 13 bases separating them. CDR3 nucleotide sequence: TGTGCCAGCAGTTACTCCTGGGACACCACTTCCTACGAGCAGTACTTC. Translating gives CASSYSWDTTSYEQYF.

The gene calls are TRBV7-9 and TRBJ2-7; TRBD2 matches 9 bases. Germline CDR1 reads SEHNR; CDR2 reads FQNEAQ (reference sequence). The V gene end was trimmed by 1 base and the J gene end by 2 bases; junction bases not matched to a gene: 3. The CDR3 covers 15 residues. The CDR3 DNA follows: TGTGCCAGCAGCTTAGAGCGGGGGGCTACCTACGAGCAGTACTTC. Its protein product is CASSLERGATYEQYF.